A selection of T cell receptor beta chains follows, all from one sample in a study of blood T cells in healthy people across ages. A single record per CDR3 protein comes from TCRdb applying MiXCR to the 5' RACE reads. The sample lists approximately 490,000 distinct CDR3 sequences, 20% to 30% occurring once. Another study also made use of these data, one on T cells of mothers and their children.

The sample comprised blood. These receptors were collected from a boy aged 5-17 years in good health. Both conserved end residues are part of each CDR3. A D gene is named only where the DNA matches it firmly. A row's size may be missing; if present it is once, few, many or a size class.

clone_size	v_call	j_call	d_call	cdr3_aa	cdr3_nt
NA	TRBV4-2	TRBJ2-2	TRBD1	CASSVDRVNTGELFF	TGTGCCAGCAGTGTAGACAGGGTTAACACCGGGGAGCTGTTTTTT
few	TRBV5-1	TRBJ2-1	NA	CASSLEGLIFSYNEQFF	TGCGCCAGCAGCTTGGAGGGTTTAATTTTCTCCTACAATGAGCAGTTCTTC
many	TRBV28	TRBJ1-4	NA	CASSWGVQGVGEKLFF	TGTGCCAGCAGTTGGGGTGTACAGGGTGTCGGTGAAAAACTGTTTTTT
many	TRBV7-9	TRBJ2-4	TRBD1	CASSPTGGTIQYF	TGTGCCAGCAGCCCTACAGGGGGGACCATTCAGTACTTC
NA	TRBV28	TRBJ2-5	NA	CASSTGPTSQETQYF	TGTGCCAGCAGTACAGGGCCTACCTCCCAAGAGACCCAGTACTTC
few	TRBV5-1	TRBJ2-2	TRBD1	CASSLGGQGAGELFF	TGCGCCAGCAGCTTGGGGGGACAGGGCGCCGGGGAGCTGTTTTTT
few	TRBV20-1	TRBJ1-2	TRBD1	CSAVQGSNYGYTF	TGCAGTGCAGTACAGGGGTCTAACTATGGCTACACCTTC
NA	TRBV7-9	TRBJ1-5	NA	CASSLAPMNSNQPQHF	TGTGCCAGCAGCTTAGCGCCGATGAATAGCAATCAGCCCCAGCATTTT
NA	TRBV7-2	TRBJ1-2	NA	CASGHSNYGYTF	TGTGCCAGCGGCCACAGTAACTATGGCTACACCTTC
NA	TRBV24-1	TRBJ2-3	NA	CATSDRPTDTQYF	TGTGCCACCAGTGATCGGCCCACAGATACGCAGTATTTT
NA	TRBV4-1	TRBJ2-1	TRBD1	CASSPRQGVNEQFF	TGCGCCAGCAGCCCGCGACAGGGGGTCAATGAGCAGTTCTTC
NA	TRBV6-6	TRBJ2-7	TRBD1	CAGSDRVDEQYF	TGTGCCGGCAGTGACAGGGTAGACGAGCAGTACTTC
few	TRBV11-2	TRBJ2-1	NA	CASSNPGYNEQFF	TGTGCCAGCAGCAACCCCGGATACAATGAGCAGTTCTTC
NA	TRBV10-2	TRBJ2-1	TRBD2	CASSGNYEQFF	TGCGCCAGTAGCGGGAACTATGAGCAGTTCTTC